The source of this TCR beta chain is a study of cytomegalovirus exposure and HLA in healthy donors. Study summary: Among 150 million to 200 million T cells, an earlier analysis found roughly 110 million unique TCR beta sequences. Study-level findings and limits: Exclusion applied to some V segments, including TRBV6-2 and TRBV6-3, as they were indistinguishable.

V lost 1 base and J 6 bases, leaving 7 bases between the germline ends. Germline values: CDR1 SGHTA, CDR2 FQGTGA. The CDR3 is made up of 13 amino acids. The PCR was carried out with 60 Vbeta primers and 13 Jbeta primers. Data came from immunoSEQ multiplex PCR; TCRdb stores just in-frame clones and leaves some out. Of about 89,000 clones detected, about 67% appear once; the ten largest clones hold under 2.5%. This clone appeared a single time. Its antigen is undetermined. The receptor was derived from a man aged 25-45 years in good health and CMV-seronegative. The chain carries TRBV7-3 and TRBJ1-5; D gene uncertain. Source material: PBMCs. The CDR3 nucleotides are TGTGCCAGCAGCTTAAGCGTCGGTCAGCCCCAGCATTTT. Protein product: CASSLSVGQPQHF.